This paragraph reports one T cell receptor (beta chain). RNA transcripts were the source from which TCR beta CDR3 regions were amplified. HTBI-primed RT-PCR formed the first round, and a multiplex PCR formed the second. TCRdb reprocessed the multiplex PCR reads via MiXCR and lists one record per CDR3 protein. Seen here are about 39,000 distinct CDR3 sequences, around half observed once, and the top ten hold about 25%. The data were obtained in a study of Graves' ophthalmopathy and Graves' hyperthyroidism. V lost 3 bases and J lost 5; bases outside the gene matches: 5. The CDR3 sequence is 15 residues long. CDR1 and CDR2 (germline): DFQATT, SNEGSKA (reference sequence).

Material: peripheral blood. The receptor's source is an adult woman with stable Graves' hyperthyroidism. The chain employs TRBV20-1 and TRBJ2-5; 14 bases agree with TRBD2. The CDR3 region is CSARGLAGVGETQYF. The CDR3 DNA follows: TGCAGTGCTAGGGGACTAGCGGGAGTAGGGGAGACCCAGTACTTC.